The clone carrying this TCR beta chain was observed a few times. Its antigen is as yet unknown. Trimming stripped 1 base from V and 0 bases from J, with 8 bases between. The germline V gene encodes CDR1 MDHEN and CDR2 SYDVKM. This CDR3 comprises 15 residues. Healthy individuals of Caucasian origin from Russia, aged about 6 to 100, served as donors. This record comes from a study of blood T cells in healthy people across ages. Overall study: Through template switching, about one barcoded beta molecule was captured per two T cells, as measured in model experiments.

The authors ran a second PCR of about 6 to 11 cycles using a sample-barcoded 5' primer and a J-beta primer mix. TCRdb used MiXCR to reprocess the 5' RACE reads, holding one entry per CDR3 protein. The sample lists about 690,000 distinct CDR3 sequences; 40% to 45% were seen once. Study results and limitations: The lack of PBMC sorting stopped any conclusive naive versus antigen-experienced comparison. Both higher diversity and more naive CD4+ cells marked long-lived donors when set against aged donors.

Sequenced material: blood. The receptor was isolated from a man at least 80 years old in good health. The chain recombines TRBV28 with TRBJ2-3; D is ambiguous. CDR3 residues: CASSLFPVSTDTQYF. The CDR3 nucleotides are TGTGCCAGCAGTTTATTTCCAGTGAGCACAGATACGCAGTATTTT.